This T cell receptor beta chain appears in the sequencing data of a study of T cell responses to AZD1222 COVID-19 vaccine. Findings and limits, study-wide: None of the repertoires were sampled until the peak T cell response had passed. Baseline serostatus was positive in only a handful of AZD1222 recipients.

Generated by immunoSEQ multiplex PCR, the TCRdb table keeps only in-frame clones and is missing some. This table has about 180,000 clones, 70% to 90% appearing once. Germline CDR1 LGHDT, CDR2 YNNKEL (reference sequence). CDR3 length: 16 amino acids. With V trimmed by 4 bases and J by 4 bases, 11 bases remained unmatched. Concerning this clone itself: Antigen unknown.

Sequencing used peripheral blood, obtained 28 days after the second AZD1222 dose. This chain uses TRBV3-1 (or the pseudogene TRBV3-2) with TRBJ2-5, with TRBD2 matching 8 bases. The receptor was derived from an adult who received the AZD1222 COVID-19 vaccine. The CDR3 region has the DNA TGTGCCAGCAGCCCGGACTCACGGGGGGGATTAGAGACCCAGTACTTC. It specifies CASSPDSRGGLETQYF.